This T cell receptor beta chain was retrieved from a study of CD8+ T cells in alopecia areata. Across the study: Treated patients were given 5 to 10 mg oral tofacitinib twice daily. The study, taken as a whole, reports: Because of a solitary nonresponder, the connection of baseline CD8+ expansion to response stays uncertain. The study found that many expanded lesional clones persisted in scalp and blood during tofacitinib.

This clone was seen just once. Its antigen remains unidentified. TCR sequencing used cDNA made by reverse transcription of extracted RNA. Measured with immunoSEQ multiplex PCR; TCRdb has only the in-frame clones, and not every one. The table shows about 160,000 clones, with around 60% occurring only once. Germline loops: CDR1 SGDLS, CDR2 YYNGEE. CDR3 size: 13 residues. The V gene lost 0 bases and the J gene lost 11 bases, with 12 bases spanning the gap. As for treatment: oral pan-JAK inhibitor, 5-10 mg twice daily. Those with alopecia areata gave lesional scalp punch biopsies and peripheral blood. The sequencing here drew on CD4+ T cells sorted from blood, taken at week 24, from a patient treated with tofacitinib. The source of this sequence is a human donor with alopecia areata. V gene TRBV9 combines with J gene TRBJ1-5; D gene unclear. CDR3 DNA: TGTGCCAGCAGCGTAGGACCGGGTGAGGCCCAGCATTTT. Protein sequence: CASSVGPGEAQHF.